The 32 T cell receptor beta chains below were found in one sample sequenced in a study of graft-versus-host responses after intestinal transplantation. These receptors have no known antigen. Profiled with immunoSEQ multiplex PCR; TCRdb holds only in-frame clones, not every one. The table has 100,000 to 140,000 clones, around 90% seen once. The sample here was unstimulated CD4+ T cells sorted from spleen or lymph node cells, taken before transplant. Every receptor here comes from a human donor who was the organ donor for an intestinal transplant.

V is TRBV7-2 and J is TRBJ1-2; D remains unclear. In germline, CDR1 is SGHTA, CDR2 FQGNSA. Trimming pared 2 bases from V and 8 bases from J, leaving 12 bases between. The CDR3 spans 13 residues. The CDR3 bases are TGTGCCAGCAGCTTACGGTCGAGGGAAGGCTACACCTTC. Its protein product is CASSLRSREGYTF.

V is TRBV6-6 and J is TRBJ1-5; 10 bases align to TRBD1. Germline V gene lookup returns CDR1 MNHNY and CDR2 SVGAGI (reference sequence). CDR3 length: 15 residues. The V and J ends lost 2 bases and 7 bases, in that order; junction bases with no gene match: 5. The CDR3 DNA reads TGTGCCAGCAGTTACCCTGGGACAGGGGACCAGCCCCAGCATTTT. Its translation is CASSYPGTGDQPQHF.

This clone came up a few times. This chain links TRBV5-1 with TRBJ1-3; 7 bases match TRBD1. V lost 1 base, J lost 0 bases, and 13 bases stayed unmatched. CDR1 and CDR2 (germline): SGHRS, YFSETQ. The CDR3 length is 19 residues. This chain's CDR3 is CASSLSPAQGGSSGNTIYF. In DNA form, the CDR3 reads TGCGCCAGCAGCTTGAGCCCCGCGCAGGGGGGAAGCTCTGGAAACACCATATATTTT. The full variable domain, in which reference TRBV5-1 and TRBJ1-3 provide the parts outside the CDR3, is KAGVTQTPRYLIKTRGQQVTLSCSPISGHRSVSWYQQTPGQGLQFLFEYFSETQRNKGNFPGRFSGRQFSNSRSEMNVSTLELGDSALYLCASSLSPAQGGSSGNTIYFGEGSWLTVV.

The chain is built from TRBV5-6 and TRBJ1-1; unclear D gene. The ends were cut back, 1 base at V and 6 bases at J, with 16 bases in the middle. Germline V gene data show CDR1 as SGHDT and CDR2 as YYEEEE. The CDR3 has 15 residues. The CDR3 nucleotides read TGTGCCAGCAGCTTGATCAGTAAGTTGGTCCCTGAAGCTTTCTTT. Protein product: CASSLISKLVPEAFF.

The chain joins TRBV13 to TRBJ2-7; 10 bases match TRBD1. CDR3 length equals 15 residues. Germline lookup yields CDR1 PRHDT and CDR2 FYEKMQ (reference sequence). With 5 bases clipped from V and 4 bases from J, the junction kept 8 bases outside the gene matches. CDR3 coding DNA: TGTGCCAGCAGCATGCGACCGGGACAGGGGTACGAGCAGTACTTC. Translating it yields CASSMRPGQGYEQYF. The full variable domain, completed using reference TRBV13 and TRBJ2-7, is AAGVIQSPRHLIKEKRETATLKCYPIPRHDTVYWYQQGPGQDPQFLISFYEKMQSDKGSIPDRFSAQQFSDYHSELNMSSLELGDSALYFCASSMRPGQGYEQYFGPGTRLTVT.

J is TRBJ1-5 and V is TRBV6-5, with D tentatively TRBD1 (5 bases). The CDR3 runs to 13 residues. V lost 2 bases to trimming and J lost 9 bases, with 11 bases between them. The germline CDR1 and CDR2 sequences are MNHEY and SVGAGI. The chain's CDR3 is CASSYQGTSPQHF. The CDR3 DNA sequence: TGTGCCAGCAGTTACCAGGGTACATCGCCCCAGCATTTT.

V usage is TRBV6-5 and J usage is TRBJ2-4; perhaps TRBD1 as D (5 bases). This CDR3 is built from 15 residues. Germline V CDR1 and CDR2: MNHEY, SVGAGI. V gave up 7 bases and J gave up 0 bases, with 13 bases separating them. CDR3: CASTTTQGAKNIQYF. CDR3 in DNA: TGTGCCAGCACCACGACCCAGGGAGCCAAAAACATTCAGTACTTC.

J is TRBJ2-6 and V is TRBV10-2; 9 bases map to TRBD1. The germline CDR1 and CDR2 sequences are WSHSY and SAAADI. The CDR3 is made up of 15 amino acids. The J segment lost 12 bases and the V segment lost 2 bases, leaving 8 bases of the junction unmatched. The CDR3 DNA reads TGCGCCAGCAGTGAGCCGGGACAGGGTGCATCCGTCCTGACTTTC. It codes for CASSEPGQGASVLTF.

The gene calls are TRBV6-1 and TRBJ1-5; a possible D gene is TRBD1 (6 bases). This CDR3 is 16 amino acids long. Germline V gene lookup returns CDR1 MNHNS and CDR2 SASEGT. Deletions cut 4 bases from V and 0 bases from J, with 13 bases between. CDR3 DNA sequence: TGTGCCAGCAGTGCAACAGGGACGGTTAGCAATCAGCCCCAGCATTTT. This sequence encodes CASSATGTVSNQPQHF.

V gene TRBV4-1 combines with J gene TRBJ1-4; TRBD1 matches at 7 bases. This CDR3 is 18 amino acids long. The V and J ends lost 1 base and 7 bases, in that order; junction bases with no gene match: 15. Germline-derived CDR1 and CDR2 are MGHRA and YSYEKL. DNA of the CDR3: TGCGCCAGCAGCCAAGTCCGACAGGGCCCCAAGGATGGTGAAAAACTGTTTTTT. This translates into CASSQVRQGPKDGEKLFF.

The V call is TRBV6-6, the J call TRBJ2-2; no clear D. Germline loops: CDR1 MNHNY, CDR2 SVGAGI (reference sequence). CDR3 length equals 13 residues. V gave up 7 bases and J gave up 5 bases, with 11 bases separating them. CDR3: CASIGRRTGELFF. Written as DNA, the CDR3 is TGTGCCAGCATTGGGCGGCGGACCGGGGAGCTGTTTTTT.

Only one count was recorded for this clone. The V call is TRBV6-5, the J call TRBJ2-7; 9 bases line up with TRBD1. CDR1 is MNHEY and CDR2 is SVGAGI in the germline V gene. With 6 bases clipped from V and 6 bases from J, the junction kept 6 bases outside the gene matches. CDR3 size: 13 residues. CDR3: CASRPTGGGEQYF. The CDR3 region has the DNA TGTGCCAGCAGACCAACAGGGGGCGGCGAGCAGTACTTC.

This clone was counted once. The CDR3 sequence: CASSADSYSYNEQFF. CDR3 coding DNA: TGCGCCAGCAGTGCGGACTCCTACTCCTACAATGAGCAGTTCTTC. V and J are TRBV10-1 and TRBJ2-1, with D maybe TRBD2 (5 bases). Germline lookup yields CDR1 WNHNN and CDR2 SYGVQD (reference sequence). Deletions cut 4 bases from V and 0 bases from J, with 10 bases between. The CDR3 runs to 15 residues.

The gene calls are TRBV18 and TRBJ2-4, with D unresolved. The V end was cut by 0 bases, the J end by 0 bases, with 6 bases between. The germline V gene encodes CDR1 KGHSH and CDR2 LQKENI. The length of the CDR3 is 15 residues. Here the CDR3 reads CASSPPTVAKNIQYF. DNA for the CDR3: TGTGCCAGCTCACCACCCACAGTAGCCAAAAACATTCAGTACTTC.

This chain connects TRBV18 to TRBJ2-7, with 8 bases that match TRBD1. CDR3 length: 14 residues. V was clipped by 2 bases and J by 0 bases; unmatched bases: 0. Germline V lookup: CDR1 KGHSH, CDR2 LQKENI. CDR3 protein: CASSPGQGSYEQYF. DNA for the CDR3: TGTGCCAGCTCACCAGGACAGGGCTCCTACGAGCAGTACTTC. Full variable domain (outside the CDR3, taken from reference TRBV18 and TRBJ2-7): NAGVMQNPRHLVRRRGQEARLRCSPMKGHSHVYWYRQLPEEGLKFMVYLQKENIIDESGMPKERFSAEFPKEGPSILRIQQVVRGDSAAYFCASSPGQGSYEQYFGPGTRLTVT.

The J gene is TRBJ1-2, the V gene TRBV18; 7 nucleotides align to TRBD1. The CDR3 extends over 13 amino acids. Trimming cost V 3 bases and J 5 bases; bases outside gene matches: 3. The germline V gene encodes CDR1 KGHSH and CDR2 LQKENI. CDR3 nucleotides: TGTGCCAGCTCACCGGGACAGAAATATGGCTACACCTTC. Translation: CASSPGQKYGYTF.

V and J are TRBV19 and TRBJ2-2; no definite D call. Germline CDR1 is LNHDA and CDR2 is SQIVND (reference sequence). Trimming stripped 6 bases from V and 2 bases from J, with 10 bases between. The CDR3 consists of 14 residues. CDR3 residues: CASRSRGNTGELFF. The CDR3 nucleotides read TGTGCCAGTAGGTCCCGCGGAAACACCGGGGAGCTGTTTTTT. The full variable domain, with the rest looked up from reference TRBV19 and TRBJ2-2, is DGGITQSPKYLFRKEGQNVTLSCEQNLNHDAMYWYRQDPGQGLRLIYYSQIVNDFQKGDIAEGYSVSREKKESFPLTVTSAQKNPTAFYLCASRSRGNTGELFFGEGSRLTVL.

The CDR3 here is CASSPVAGELFF. CDR3 in DNA: TGCGCCAGCAGCCCAGTGGCCGGGGAGCTGTTTTTT. The chain is built from TRBV4-1 and TRBJ2-2; D uncertain. Germline CDR1 MGHRA, CDR2 YSYEKL. Trimming shortened V by 4 bases and J by 6 bases, and 6 bases separated the two germline ends. The CDR3 totals 12 residues.

CDR3 DNA: TGTGCCAGCAGCGTACAGGGGGTTGGAAACACCATATATTTT. Translated: CASSVQGVGNTIYF. The chain uses TRBV9 and TRBJ1-3; 7 bases are shared with TRBD1. CDR1 SGDLS and CDR2 YYNGEE come from the germline V gene. There are 14 residues in the CDR3. V lost 1 base to trimming and J lost 3 bases; unmatched junction nucleotides: 1.

The V call is TRBV5-1, the J call TRBJ2-5; 7 nucleotides line up with TRBD1. CDR3 length: 18 amino acids. Germline V lookup: CDR1 SGHRS, CDR2 YFSETQ. V dropped 6 bases and J dropped 2; count of bases not matched to a gene: 19. The CDR3 region has the DNA TGCGCCAGCAACCCTGGAAGATTCGGCAGGGGGTGGCAAGAGACCCAGTACTTC. Residues: CASNPGRFGRGWQETQYF.

This clone was counted once. This chain links TRBV9 with TRBJ2-1; 8 bases are a match to TRBD2. The CDR3 is 13 residues long. With 6 bases clipped from V and 6 bases from J, the junction kept 5 bases outside the gene matches. Germline V gene lookup returns CDR1 SGDLS and CDR2 YYNGEE. The CDR3 is CASKKRESNEQFF. Here the CDR3 DNA reads TGTGCCAGCAAAAAGCGGGAGTCCAATGAGCAGTTCTTC.

This clone was seen a handful of times. The chain recombines TRBV19 with TRBJ1-1; D unresolved. The V end lost 4 bases, the J end lost 4 bases, and 16 bases lay between the germline ends. The germline gives CDR1 LNHDA, CDR2 SQIVND (reference sequence). This CDR3 has 15 amino acids. The CDR3 nucleotides are TGTGCCAGTAGTACCCCGTCAGGAGGGAGCACTGAAGCTTTCTTT. Translation gives CASSTPSGGSTEAFF. Together with reference TRBV19 and TRBJ1-1, the CDR3 gives the full variable domain: DGGITQSPKYLFRKEGQNVTLSCEQNLNHDAMYWYRQDPGQGLRLIYYSQIVNDFQKGDIAEGYSVSREKKESFPLTVTSAQKNPTAFYLCASSTPSGGSTEAFFGQGTRLTVV.

This chain connects TRBV5-1 to TRBJ2-3; TRBD2 agrees at 13 bases. V was pared by 1 base and J by 3 bases, with 5 bases of the junction left unmatched. This CDR3 has 17 amino acids. Germline V gene sequence: CDR1 SGHRS, CDR2 YFSETQ. Here the CDR3 DNA reads TGCGCCAGCAGCTTGACTAGCGGGGGGGCCCGAACAGATACGCAGTATTTT. It specifies CASSLTSGGARTDTQYF.

As regards this clone: Other nucleotide sequences from this sample produce the same CDR3. The chain uses TRBV18 and TRBJ2-3, with D unclear. The CDR3 spans 12 residues. The germline V and J ends were trimmed by 3 bases and 0 bases, with 1 base remaining between them. Looked up from germline, CDR1 is KGHSH and CDR2 is LQKENI. The CDR3 here is CASSPSTDTQYF. CDR3 DNA: TGTGCCAGCTCACCCAGCACAGATACGCAGTATTTT.

The chain employs TRBV6-5 and TRBJ1-2; perhaps TRBD1 as D (6 bases). The CDR3 sequence is 15 residues long. Germline assignment: CDR1 MNHEY and CDR2 SVGAGI. V lost 2 bases and J lost 4, with 14 bases in between. The CDR3 DNA reads TGTGCCAGCAGTTACGGTGGGGGGGGCGGCTATGGCTACACCTTC. Protein sequence: CASSYGGGGGYGYTF.

The rearrangement joins TRBV18 to TRBJ1-3; the D gene is possibly TRBD1 (5 bases). Germline V gives CDR1 KGHSH, CDR2 LQKENI. Trimming took 0 bases from V and 0 from J, leaving 12 bases between them. The CDR3 runs 17 residues. CDR3 sequence reads: CASSPPAGRSSGNTIYF. The CDR3 DNA reads as TGTGCCAGCTCACCACCGGCGGGGCGGAGCTCTGGAAACACCATATATTTT.

The rearrangement uses TRBV5-4 and TRBJ2-5; D is undetermined. This CDR3 has 12 amino acids. From germline, CDR1 is SGHNT and CDR2 YYREEE (reference sequence). Between the trimmed V and J ends, which lost 0 bases and 5 bases, there was a span of 5 bases. The CDR3 reads CASSLAPETQYF. For the CDR3, the DNA is TGTGCCAGCAGCTTGGCCCCGGAGACCCAGTACTTC.

This clone was seen a single time. The chain joins TRBV2 to TRBJ2-1; 11 nucleotides line up with TRBD2. V gave up 7 bases and J gave up 10 bases; unmatched junction bases: 12. This CDR3 comprises 15 residues. CDR1 is SNHLY, CDR2 FYNNEI, per germline. The CDR3, as DNA: TGTGCCAGCACCCAGGGTAGCGGGAGGGCAGGGGAGCAGTTCTTC. Protein: CASTQGSGRAGEQFF.

The chain is built from TRBV19 and TRBJ1-4; TRBD1 is a possible D gene (5 bases). The CDR3 length is 13 residues. V lost 5 bases and J 8 bases, leaving 12 bases between the germline ends. CDR1 LNHDA and CDR2 SQIVND come from the germline V gene (reference sequence). The CDR3 coding sequence is TGTGCCAGTAGTCCTTGGGAGGGGGAAAAACTGTTTTTT. This translates into CASSPWEGEKLFF. The full variable domain, with the rest looked up from reference TRBV19 and TRBJ1-4, is DGGITQSPKYLFRKEGQNVTLSCEQNLNHDAMYWYRQDPGQGLRLIYYSQIVNDFQKGDIAEGYSVSREKKESFPLTVTSAQKNPTAFYLCASSPWEGEKLFFGSGTQLSVL.

This rearrangement joins TRBV18 to TRBJ2-7, with D maybe TRBD1 (6 bases). The V end was cut by 6 bases, the J end by 3 bases, with 15 bases between. The CDR3 is 14 amino acids. Germline CDR1 KGHSH, CDR2 LQKENI. This CDR3 is CASSSTGRGYEQYF. The CDR3 DNA is TGTGCCAGCTCTTCCACGGGCAGGGGCTACGAGCAGTACTTC.

The rearrangement uses TRBV30 and TRBJ2-3; D possibly corresponds to TRBD2 (5 bases). The V and J ends lost 3 bases and 2 bases respectively, with 15 bases between them. The germline gives CDR1 GTSNPN, CDR2 SVGIG (reference sequence). The CDR3 totals 15 residues. In DNA form, the CDR3 reads TGTGCCTGGAGGGGCCAAGGACTCCACACAGATACGCAGTATTTT. It specifies CAWRGQGLHTDTQYF.

This rearrangement joins TRBV15 to TRBJ2-7; D may correspond to TRBD1 or TRBD2 (6 bases each). This CDR3 spans 14 amino acids. The ends were cut back, 6 bases at V and 3 bases at J, with 15 bases in the middle. Germline values: CDR1 LNHNV, CDR2 YYDKDF (reference sequence). The CDR3 DNA sequence: TGTGCCACCAGGAAACCGGGGGCGATCTACGAGCAGTACTTC. Its protein product is CATRKPGAIYEQYF.